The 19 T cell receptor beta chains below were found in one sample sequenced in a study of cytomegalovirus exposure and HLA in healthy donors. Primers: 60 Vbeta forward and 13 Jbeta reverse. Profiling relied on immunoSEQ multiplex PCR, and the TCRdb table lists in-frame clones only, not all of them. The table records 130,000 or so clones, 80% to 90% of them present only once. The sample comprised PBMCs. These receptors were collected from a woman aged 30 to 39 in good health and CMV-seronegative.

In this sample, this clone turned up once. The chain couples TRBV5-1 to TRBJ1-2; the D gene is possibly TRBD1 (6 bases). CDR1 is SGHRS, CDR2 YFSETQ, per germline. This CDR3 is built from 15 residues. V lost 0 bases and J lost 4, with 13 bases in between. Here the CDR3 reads CASSLVGGLAYGYTF. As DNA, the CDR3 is TGCGCCAGCAGCTTGGTCGGGGGGCTTGCCTATGGCTACACCTTC.

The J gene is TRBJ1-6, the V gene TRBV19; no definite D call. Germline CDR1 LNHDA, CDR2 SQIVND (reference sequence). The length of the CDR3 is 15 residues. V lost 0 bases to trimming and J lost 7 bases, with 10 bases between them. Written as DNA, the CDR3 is TGTGCCAGTAGTATAGATCAGGTTTCGAATTCACCCCTCCACTTT. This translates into CASSIDQVSNSPLHF.

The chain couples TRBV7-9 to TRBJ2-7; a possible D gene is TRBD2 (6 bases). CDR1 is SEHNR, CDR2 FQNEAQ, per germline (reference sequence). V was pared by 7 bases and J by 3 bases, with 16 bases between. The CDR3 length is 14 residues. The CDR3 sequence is CASTLQRAHYEQYF. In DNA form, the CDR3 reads TGTGCCAGCACCCTCCAGCGGGCCCACTACGAGCAGTACTTC.

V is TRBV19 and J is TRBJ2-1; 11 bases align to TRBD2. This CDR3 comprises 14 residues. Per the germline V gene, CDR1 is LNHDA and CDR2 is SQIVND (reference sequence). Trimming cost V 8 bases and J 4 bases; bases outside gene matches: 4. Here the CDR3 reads CASSRTSGYNEQFF. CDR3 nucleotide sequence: TGTGCCAGTTCCCGGACTAGCGGGTACAATGAGCAGTTCTTC. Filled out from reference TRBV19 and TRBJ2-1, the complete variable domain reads DGGITQSPKYLFRKEGQNVTLSCEQNLNHDAMYWYRQDPGQGLRLIYYSQIVNDFQKGDIAEGYSVSREKKESFPLTVTSAQKNPTAFYLCASSRTSGYNEQFFGPGTRLTVL.

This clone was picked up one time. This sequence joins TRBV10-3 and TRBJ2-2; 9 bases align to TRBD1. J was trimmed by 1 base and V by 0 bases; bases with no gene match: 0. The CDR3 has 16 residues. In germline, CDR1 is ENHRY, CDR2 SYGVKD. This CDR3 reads CAISESTGGNTGELFF. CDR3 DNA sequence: TGTGCCATCAGTGAGTCGACAGGGGGGAACACCGGGGAGCTGTTTTTT.

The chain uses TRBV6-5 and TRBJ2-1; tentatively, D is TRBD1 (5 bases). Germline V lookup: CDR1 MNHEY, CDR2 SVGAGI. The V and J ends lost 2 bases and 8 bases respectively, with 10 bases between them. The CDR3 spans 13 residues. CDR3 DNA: TGTGCCAGCAGTTACAACAGGTACCATGAGCAGTTCTTC. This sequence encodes CASSYNRYHEQFF.

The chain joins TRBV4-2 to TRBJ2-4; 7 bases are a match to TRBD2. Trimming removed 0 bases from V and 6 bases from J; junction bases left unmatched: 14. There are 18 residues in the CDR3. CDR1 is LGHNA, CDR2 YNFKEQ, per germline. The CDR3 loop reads CASSQDWIPGGMGNIQYF. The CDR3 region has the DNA TGTGCCAGCAGCCAAGATTGGATACCGGGGGGAATGGGAAACATTCAGTACTTC.

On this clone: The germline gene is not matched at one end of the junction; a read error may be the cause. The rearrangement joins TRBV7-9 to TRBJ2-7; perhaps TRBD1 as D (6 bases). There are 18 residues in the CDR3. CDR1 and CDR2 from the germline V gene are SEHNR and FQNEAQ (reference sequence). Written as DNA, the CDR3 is TGTTCCAGCAGCTCACCAGGGTCAAACCAATTGGGGGCATACGAGCAGTACTTC. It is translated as CSSSSPGSNQLGAYEQYF.

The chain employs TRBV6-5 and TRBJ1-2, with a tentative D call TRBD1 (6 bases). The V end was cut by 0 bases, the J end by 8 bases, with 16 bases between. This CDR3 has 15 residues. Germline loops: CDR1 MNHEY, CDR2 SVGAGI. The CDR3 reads CASSYSVLGAQGYTF. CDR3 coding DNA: TGTGCCAGCAGTTACTCGGTACTGGGGGCGCAAGGCTACACCTTC.

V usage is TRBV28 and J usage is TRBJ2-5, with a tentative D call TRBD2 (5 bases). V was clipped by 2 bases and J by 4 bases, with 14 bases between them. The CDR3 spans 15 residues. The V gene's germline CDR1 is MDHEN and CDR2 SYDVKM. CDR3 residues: CASSLPPGKGETQYF. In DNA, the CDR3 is TGTGCCAGCAGTTTACCCCCGGGGAAGGGAGAGACCCAGTACTTC.

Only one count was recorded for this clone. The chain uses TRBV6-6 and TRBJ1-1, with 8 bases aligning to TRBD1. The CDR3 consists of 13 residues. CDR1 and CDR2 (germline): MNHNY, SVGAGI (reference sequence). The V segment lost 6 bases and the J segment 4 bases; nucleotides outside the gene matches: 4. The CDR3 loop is CASREDRATEAFF. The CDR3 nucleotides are TGTGCCAGCAGGGAGGACAGGGCCACTGAAGCTTTCTTT.

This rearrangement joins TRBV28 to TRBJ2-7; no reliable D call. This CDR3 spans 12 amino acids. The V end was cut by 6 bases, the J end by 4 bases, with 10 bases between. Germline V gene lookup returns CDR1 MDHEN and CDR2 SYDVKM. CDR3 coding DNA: TGTGCCAGCAGCTCAGAAACATACGAGCAGTACTTC. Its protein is CASSSETYEQYF.

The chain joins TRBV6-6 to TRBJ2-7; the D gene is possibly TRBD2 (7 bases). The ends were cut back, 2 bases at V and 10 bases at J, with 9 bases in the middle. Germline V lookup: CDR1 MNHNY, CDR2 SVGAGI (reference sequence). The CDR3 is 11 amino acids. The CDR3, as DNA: TGTGCCAGCAGTTACGCGGGGGCACAGTACTTC. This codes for CASSYAGAQYF.

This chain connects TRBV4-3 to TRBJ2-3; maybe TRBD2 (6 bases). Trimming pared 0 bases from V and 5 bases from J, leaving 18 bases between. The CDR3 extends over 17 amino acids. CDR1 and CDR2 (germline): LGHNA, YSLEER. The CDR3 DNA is TGCGCCAGCAGCCAAGATTTTTGGGCGGGGACGGGAGATACGCAGTATTTT. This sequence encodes CASSQDFWAGTGDTQYF.

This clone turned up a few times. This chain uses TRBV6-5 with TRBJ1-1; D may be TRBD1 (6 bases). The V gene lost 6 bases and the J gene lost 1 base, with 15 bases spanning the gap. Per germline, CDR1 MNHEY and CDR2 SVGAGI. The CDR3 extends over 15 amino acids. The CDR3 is CASSHGGQRNTEAFF. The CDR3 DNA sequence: TGTGCCAGCAGCCACGGTGGACAGCGGAACACTGAAGCTTTCTTT.

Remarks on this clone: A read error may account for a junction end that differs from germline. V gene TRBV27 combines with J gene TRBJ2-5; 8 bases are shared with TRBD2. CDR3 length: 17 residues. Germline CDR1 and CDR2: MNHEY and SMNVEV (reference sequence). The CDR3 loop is CASSLSPALAVKETQYF. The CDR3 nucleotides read TGTGCCAGCAGTCTATCGCCGGCACTAGCGGTCAAAGAGACCCAGTACTTC.

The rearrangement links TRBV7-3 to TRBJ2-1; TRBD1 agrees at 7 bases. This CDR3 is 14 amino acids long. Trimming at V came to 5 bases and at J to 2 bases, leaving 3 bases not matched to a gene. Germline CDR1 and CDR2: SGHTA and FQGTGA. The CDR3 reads CASSPGQAYNEQFF. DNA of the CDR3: TGTGCCAGCAGCCCCGGACAGGCCTACAATGAGCAGTTCTTC.

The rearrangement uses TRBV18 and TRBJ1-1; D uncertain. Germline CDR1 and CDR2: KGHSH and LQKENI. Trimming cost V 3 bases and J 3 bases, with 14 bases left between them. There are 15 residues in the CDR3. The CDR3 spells CASSPLGGGDTEAFF. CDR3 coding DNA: TGTGCCAGCTCACCTCTTGGTGGAGGAGACACTGAAGCTTTCTTT.

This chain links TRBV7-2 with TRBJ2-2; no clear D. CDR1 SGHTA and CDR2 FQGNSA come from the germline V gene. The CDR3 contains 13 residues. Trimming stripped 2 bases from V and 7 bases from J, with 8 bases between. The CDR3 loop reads CASSLLELGELFF. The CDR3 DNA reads TGTGCCAGCAGCTTACTAGAACTCGGGGAGCTGTTTTTT.